The entry that follows covers one TCR beta chain sequence. Produced via immunoSEQ multiplex PCR; TCRdb's table is partial and in-frame only. The sample carries tens of thousands of clones, roughly 89% recorded once. Germline CDR1 and CDR2: SNHLY and FYNNEI. The CDR3 runs 13 residues. The ends lost 8 bases at V and 1 base at J; junction bases unmatched: 2. This specimen comes from a study of T cell changes during pregnancy in multiple sclerosis. This chain uses TRBV2 with TRBJ2-5; TRBD2 matches 9 bases. This TCR came from a female donor in good health, enrolled as a control in a pregnancy study. The source material was peripheral blood, sampled after pregnancy. This CDR3 is CASAGGLQETQYF. In nucleotides, the CDR3 is TGTGCCAGCGCGGGAGGGCTCCAAGAGACCCAGTACTTC.